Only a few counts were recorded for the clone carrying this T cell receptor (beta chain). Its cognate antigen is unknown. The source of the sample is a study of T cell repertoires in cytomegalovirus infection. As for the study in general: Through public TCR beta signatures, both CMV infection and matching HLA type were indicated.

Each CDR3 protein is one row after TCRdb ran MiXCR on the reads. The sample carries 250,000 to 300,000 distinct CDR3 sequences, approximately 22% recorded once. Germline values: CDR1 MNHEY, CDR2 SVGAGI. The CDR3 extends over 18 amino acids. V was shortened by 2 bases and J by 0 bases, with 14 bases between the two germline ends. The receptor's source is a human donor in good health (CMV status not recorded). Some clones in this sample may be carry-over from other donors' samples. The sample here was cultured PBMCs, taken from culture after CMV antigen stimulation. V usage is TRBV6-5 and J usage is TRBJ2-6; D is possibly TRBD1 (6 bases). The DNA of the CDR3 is TGTGCCAGCAGTTACATCAGGGGCCTTAACTCTGGGGCCAACGTCCTGACTTTC. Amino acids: CASSYIRGLNSGANVLTF.